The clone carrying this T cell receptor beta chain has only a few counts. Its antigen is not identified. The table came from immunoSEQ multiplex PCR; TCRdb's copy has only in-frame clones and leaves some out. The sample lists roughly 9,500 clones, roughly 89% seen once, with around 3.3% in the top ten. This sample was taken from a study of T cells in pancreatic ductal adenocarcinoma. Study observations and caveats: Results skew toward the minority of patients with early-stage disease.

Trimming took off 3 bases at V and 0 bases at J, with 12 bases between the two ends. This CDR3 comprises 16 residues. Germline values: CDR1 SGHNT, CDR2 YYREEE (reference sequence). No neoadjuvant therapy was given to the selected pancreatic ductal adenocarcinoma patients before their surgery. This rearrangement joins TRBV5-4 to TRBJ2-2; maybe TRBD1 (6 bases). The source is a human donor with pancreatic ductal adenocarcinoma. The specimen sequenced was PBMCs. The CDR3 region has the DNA TGTGCCAGCAGCTCGAAGACAGGCCCGAACACCGGGGAGCTGTTTTTT. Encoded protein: CASSSKTGPNTGELFF.